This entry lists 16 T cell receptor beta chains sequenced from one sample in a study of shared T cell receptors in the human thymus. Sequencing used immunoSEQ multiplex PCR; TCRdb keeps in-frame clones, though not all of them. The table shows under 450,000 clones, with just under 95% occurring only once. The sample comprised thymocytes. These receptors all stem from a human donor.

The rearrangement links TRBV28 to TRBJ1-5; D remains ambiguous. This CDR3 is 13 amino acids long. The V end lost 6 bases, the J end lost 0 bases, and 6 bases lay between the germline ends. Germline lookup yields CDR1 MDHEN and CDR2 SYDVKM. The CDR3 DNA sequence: TGTGCCAGCAGCCCAAATAGCAATCAGCCCCAGCATTTT. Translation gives CASSPNSNQPQHF.

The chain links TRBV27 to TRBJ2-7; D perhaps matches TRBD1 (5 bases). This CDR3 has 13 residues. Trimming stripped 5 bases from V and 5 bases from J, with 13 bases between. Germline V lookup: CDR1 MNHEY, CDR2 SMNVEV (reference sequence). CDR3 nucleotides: TGTGCCAGCAGTCCCCAGGGCCAGGACGAGCAGTACTTC. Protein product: CASSPQGQDEQYF.

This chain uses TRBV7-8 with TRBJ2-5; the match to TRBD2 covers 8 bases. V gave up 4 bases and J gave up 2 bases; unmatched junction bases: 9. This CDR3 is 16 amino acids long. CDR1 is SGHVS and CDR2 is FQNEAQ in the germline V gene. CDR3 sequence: CASSSRQREKQETQYF. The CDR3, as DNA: TGTGCCAGCAGCTCCCGCCAGCGGGAGAAACAAGAGACCCAGTACTTC.

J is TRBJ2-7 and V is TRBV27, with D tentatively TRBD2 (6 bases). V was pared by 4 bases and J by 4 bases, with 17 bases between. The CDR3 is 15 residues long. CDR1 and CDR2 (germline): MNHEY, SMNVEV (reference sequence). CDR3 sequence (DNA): TGTGCCAGCAGTTCCCCCCCCGGAGGGGTTTACGAGCAGTACTTC. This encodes CASSSPPGGVYEQYF.

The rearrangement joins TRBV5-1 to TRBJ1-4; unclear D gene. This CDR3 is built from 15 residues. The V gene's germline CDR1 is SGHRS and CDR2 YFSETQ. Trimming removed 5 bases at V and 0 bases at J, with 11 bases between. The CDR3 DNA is TGCGCCAGCAGGGGCAGAACCGCAACTAATGAAAAACTGTTTTTT. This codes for CASRGRTATNEKLFF.

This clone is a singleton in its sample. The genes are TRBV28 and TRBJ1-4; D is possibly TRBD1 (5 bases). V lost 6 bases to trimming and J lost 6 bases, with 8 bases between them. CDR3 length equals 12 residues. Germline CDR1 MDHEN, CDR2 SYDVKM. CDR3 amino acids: CASRGRYEKLFF. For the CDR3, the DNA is TGTGCCAGCAGGGGACGATATGAAAAACTGTTTTTT.

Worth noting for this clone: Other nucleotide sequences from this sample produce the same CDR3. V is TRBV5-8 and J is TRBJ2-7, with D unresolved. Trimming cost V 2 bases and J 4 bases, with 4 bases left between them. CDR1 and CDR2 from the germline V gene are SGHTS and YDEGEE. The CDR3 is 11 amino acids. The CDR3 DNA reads TGTGCCAGCAGCTTACGATACGAGCAGTACTTC. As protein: CASSLRYEQYF.

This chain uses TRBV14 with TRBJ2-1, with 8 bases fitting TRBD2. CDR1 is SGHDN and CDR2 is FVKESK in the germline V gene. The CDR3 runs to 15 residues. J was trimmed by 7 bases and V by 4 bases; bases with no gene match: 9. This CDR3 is CASSRAGEGQNEQFF. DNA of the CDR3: TGTGCCAGCAGCCGAGCGGGAGAAGGGCAGAATGAGCAGTTCTTC. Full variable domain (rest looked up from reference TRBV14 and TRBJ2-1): EAGVTQFPSHSVIEKGQTVTLRCDPISGHDNLYWYRRVMGKEIKFLLHFVKESKQDESGMPNNRFLAERTGGTYSTLKVQPAELEDSGVYFCASSRAGEGQNEQFFGPGTRLTVL.

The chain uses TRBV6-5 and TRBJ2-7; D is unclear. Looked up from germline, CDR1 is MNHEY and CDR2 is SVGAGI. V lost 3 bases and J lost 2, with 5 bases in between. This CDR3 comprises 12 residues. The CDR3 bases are TGTGCCAGCAGTTATGACACCTACGAGCAGTACTTC. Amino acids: CASSYDTYEQYF.

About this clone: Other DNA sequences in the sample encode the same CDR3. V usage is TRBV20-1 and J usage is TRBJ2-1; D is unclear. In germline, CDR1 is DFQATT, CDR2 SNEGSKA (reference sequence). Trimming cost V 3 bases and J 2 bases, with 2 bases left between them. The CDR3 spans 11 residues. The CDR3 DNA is TGCAGTGCTAGGACCTACAATGAGCAGTTCTTC. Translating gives CSARTYNEQFF.

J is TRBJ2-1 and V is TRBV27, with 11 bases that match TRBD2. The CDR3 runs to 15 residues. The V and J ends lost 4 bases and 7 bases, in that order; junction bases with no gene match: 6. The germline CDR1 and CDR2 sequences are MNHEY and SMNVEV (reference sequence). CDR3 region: CASSSLAGGSNEQFF. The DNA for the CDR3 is TGTGCCAGCAGTTCCCTAGCGGGAGGTTCGAATGAGCAGTTCTTC.

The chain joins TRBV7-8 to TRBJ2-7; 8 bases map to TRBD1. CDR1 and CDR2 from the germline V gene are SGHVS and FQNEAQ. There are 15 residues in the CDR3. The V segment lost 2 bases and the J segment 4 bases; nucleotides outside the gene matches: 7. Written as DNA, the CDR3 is TGTGCCAGCAGCTTAATTCAGGGGGCGCGGTACGAGCAGTACTTC. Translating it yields CASSLIQGARYEQYF.

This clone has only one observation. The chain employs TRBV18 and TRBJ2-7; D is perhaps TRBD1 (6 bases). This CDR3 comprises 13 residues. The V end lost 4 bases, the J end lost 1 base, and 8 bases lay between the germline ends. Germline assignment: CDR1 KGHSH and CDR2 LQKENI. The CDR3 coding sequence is TGTGCCAGCTCACTAGGACAGTCCTACGAGCAGTACTTC. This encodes CASSLGQSYEQYF. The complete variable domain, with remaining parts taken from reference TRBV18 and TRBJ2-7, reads NAGVMQNPRHLVRRRGQEARLRCSPMKGHSHVYWYRQLPEEGLKFMVYLQKENIIDESGMPKERFSAEFPKEGPSILRIQQVVRGDSAAYFCASSLGQSYEQYFGPGTRLTVT.

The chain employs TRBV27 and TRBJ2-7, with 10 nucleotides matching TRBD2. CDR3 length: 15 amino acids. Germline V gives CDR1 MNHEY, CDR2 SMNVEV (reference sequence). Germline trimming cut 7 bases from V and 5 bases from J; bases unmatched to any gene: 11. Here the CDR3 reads CASISQREGNHEQYF. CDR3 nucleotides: TGTGCCAGCATTAGTCAGCGGGAGGGTAACCACGAGCAGTACTTC.

The CDR3 here is CASSLGAGAGGEQYF. The DNA of the CDR3 is TGTGCCAGCAGCTTAGGTGCAGGGGCGGGAGGGGAGCAGTACTTC. The chain employs TRBV11-2 and TRBJ2-7; 9 bases fit TRBD2. The germline V gene encodes CDR1 SGHAT and CDR2 FQNNGV. The V gene end was trimmed by 1 base and the J gene end by 7 bases; junction bases not matched to a gene: 8. This CDR3 has 15 amino acids.

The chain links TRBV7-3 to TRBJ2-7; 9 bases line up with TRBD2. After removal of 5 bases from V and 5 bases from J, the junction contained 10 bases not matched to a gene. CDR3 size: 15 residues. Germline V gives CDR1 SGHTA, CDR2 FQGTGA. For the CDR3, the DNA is TGTGCCAGCAGCCGACTAGCGGCCCGGGTGGACGAGCAGTACTTC. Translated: CASSRLAARVDEQYF.